Described below is a single TCR beta chain sequence and its context. The antigen remains undetermined. Researchers took RNA transcripts and amplified TCR beta CDR3 regions from them. An opening RT-PCR round employed HTBI primers and preceded a second-round multiplex PCR. TCRdb reprocessed the multiplex PCR reads via MiXCR and lists one record per CDR3 protein. This table has over a million distinct CDR3 sequences, roughly two fifths appearing once. Patients newly diagnosed with hyperthyroidism, under 2 months' duration, were aged 18 to 65, the study reports. Physicians reached a diagnosis by relying on clinical symptoms, serum thyroxine, TRAb, thyroid ultrasound and orbital computed tomography. This entry is derived from a study of Graves' ophthalmopathy and Graves' hyperthyroidism. Whole-study context: Hyperthyroidism qualified as stable when ophthalmopathy did not develop within 18 months of follow-up. Study results and limitations: Blood samples also showed most expanded thyroid clonotypes exceeding 0.001 frequency.

The sequenced material came from peripheral blood or thyroid tissue (not recorded which). This TCR came from an adult man with Graves' hyperthyroidism.

The CDR3 region has the DNA TGTGCCAGCATCGAGGGACAGGGGAGTTCTGGCTACACCTTC. This translates into CASIEGQGSSGYTF. V and J are TRBV7-8 and TRBJ1-2; 10 bases fit TRBD1. CDR3 length: 14 residues. V lost 7 bases to trimming and J lost 7 bases; unmatched junction nucleotides: 9. Germline CDR1 and CDR2: SGHVS and FQNEAQ.